This TCR beta chain was obtained from a study of control samples from healthy donors and cancer patients. The V gene end was trimmed by 6 bases and the J gene end by 8 bases; junction bases not matched to a gene: 15. This CDR3 has 15 amino acids. Looked up from germline, CDR1 is LNHDA and CDR2 is SQIVND (reference sequence). The method was immunoSEQ multiplex PCR; TCRdb's version includes in-frame clones alone and lacks a portion of them. In the table there are some 120,000 clones, roughly 91% of which are singletons. The chain joins TRBV19 to TRBJ1-1, with 7 bases that match TRBD1. Source material: PBMCs. The clonotype was recovered from a man aged 50-60 years with head and neck cancer. The CDR3 is CASSYSTGADPEAFF. CDR3 in DNA: TGTGCCAGTAGCTACTCCACAGGGGCGGACCCAGAAGCTTTCTTT.